Given below is one T cell receptor (beta chain) in context. Its antigen is unknown. The record originates from a study of T cells after yellow fever vaccination. Study outcomes and limitations: Clones that expanded after primary vaccination mostly reappeared after the booster (96% CD4, 70% to 90% CD8).

TCRdb reanalysed the 5' RACE reads using MiXCR and keeps one entry per CDR3 protein. The data show a few hundred thousand distinct CDR3 sequences, about 4% seen once. Germline assignment: CDR1 DFQATT and CDR2 SNEGSKA (reference sequence). This CDR3 region has 14 residues. Unmatched junction bases numbered 5, after V lost 6 bases and J lost 0 bases. Source: PBMCs, taken 5 days after the yellow fever booster vaccination. The rearrangement joins TRBV20-1 to TRBJ2-1, with 7 bases aligning to TRBD1. This receptor was obtained from a man aged 18-30 years who received the YFV17D yellow fever vaccine. In DNA, the CDR3 is TGCAGTGCCCCGGGACAGAGCTCCTACAATGAGCAGTTCTTC. Translated: CSAPGQSSYNEQFF.